This record covers a single TCR beta chain. Its specificity is unknown. V was clipped by 2 bases and J by 8 bases, with 18 bases between them. The CDR3 is 15 amino acids. CDR1 MRHNA and CDR2 SNTAGT come from the germline V gene. The PCR used 60 Vbeta and 13 Jbeta primers. TCRdb keeps only in-frame clones here, not all; method: immunoSEQ multiplex PCR. Counted here are 100,000 or so clones, 70% to 80% occurring once; the ten biggest clones make up over 4%. The data originate from a study of cytomegalovirus exposure and HLA in healthy donors. Findings and limits, study-wide: Under in vitro conditions, a few CMV-associated chains were confirmed as specific for CMV antigens. Productive rates of about 90% or about 30% were seen for most TCR beta V segments in an earlier analysis.

Specimen: PBMCs. The V and J genes are TRBV6-4 and TRBJ1-2; the D gene is possibly TRBD1 (6 bases). The sequence was collected from a woman in her late teens or twenties in good health and CMV-seropositive. CDR3 region: CASSDGAGAFQGYTF. The CDR3 DNA reads TGTGCCAGCAGTGACGGGGCAGGGGCGTTCCAAGGCTACACCTTC.